These T cell receptor beta chains were read from a single sample in a study of cytotoxic CD8 clonotypes in ibrutinib-treated CLL. TCRdb keeps only in-frame clones here, not all; method: immunoSEQ multiplex PCR. The repertoire has hundreds of thousands of clones, 70% of them found once; the top ten carry 15%. The sample was PBMCs, taken after 24 months of ibrutinib treatment. The receptors originated from a human donor with chronic lymphocytic leukemia. The CDR3 runs from the conserved cysteine through the conserved F or W. The order of the fields is V gene, D gene, J gene, clone size, CDR3 DNA, CDR3 protein. The D gene is left open where the match is weak. Only some rows state a clone size, as once, few, many or a class for expanded clones.

TRBV5-1	-	TRBJ2-5	-	TGCGCCAGCAGCTTGTCAGGACTTCATAGGGGGGAGACCCAGTACTTC	CASSLSGLHRGETQYF
TRBV28	TRBD1	TRBJ2-1	-	TGTGCCAGCAGTTTACCGGGACAGGGACGCGATGAGCAGTTCTTC	CASSLPGQGRDEQFF
TRBV10-3	TRBD1	TRBJ1-2	-	TGTGCCATCAGCTTCGGGACAGAGGTAGCTGGCTACACCTTC	CAISFGTEVAGYTF
TRBV5-1	TRBD1	TRBJ2-3	-	TGCGCCAGAAACAGGGGGCTGAGCACAGATACGCAGTATTTT	CARNRGLSTDTQYF
TRBV28	-	TRBJ1-1	-	TGTGCCAGCAGTTTAGGGTCTGTCGCCATGAACACTGAAGCTTTCTTT	CASSLGSVAMNTEAFF
TRBV29-1	-	TRBJ2-7	-	TGCAGCGTTGATAATGGGGCCTACGAGCAGTACTTC	CSVDNGAYEQYF
TRBV27	-	TRBJ2-7	few	TGTGCCAGCAGCCTAACCCGGACGGGATACTCGTACTTC	CASSLTRTGYSYF
TRBV29-1	-	TRBJ1-2	-	TGCAGCGTTGAAACCATCCAGGGGGGCTACACCTTC	CSVETIQGGYTF
TRBV25-1	-	TRBJ1-5	-	TGTGCCAGCAGTTCGGGGGGTTCTCGGCCCCAGCATTTT	CASSSGGSRPQHF
TRBV6-5	-	TRBJ1-1	-	TGTGCCAGCAGTTACTCGCCTGGGAGGGACACTGAAGCTTTCTTT	CASSYSPGRDTEAFF
TRBV19	TRBD1	TRBJ2-3	few	TGTGCCAGTAGTAGGTCGACAGGGGTCATCACAGATACGCAGTATTTT	CASSRSTGVITDTQYF
TRBV20-1	-	TRBJ2-7	-	TGCAGTGCTAGAGATGGCTACGAGCAGTACTTC	CSARDGYEQYF
TRBV9	TRBD2	TRBJ2-3	-	TGTGCCAGCAGCGTCCTAGCGGGCCATCTCGGAGATACGCAGTATTTT	CASSVLAGHLGDTQYF
TRBV28	-	TRBJ2-7	-	TGTGCCAGCAGTCTAACAGCGATCTCCTACGAGCAGTACTTC	CASSLTAISYEQYF
TRBV28	-	TRBJ1-4	few	TGTGCCAGCTTTGCAGGGCTAGATGAAAAACTGTTTTTT	CASFAGLDEKLFF
TRBV28	-	TRBJ2-2	-	TGTGCCAGCAGTTACCCGAATTATCCGGCGGCTGATCTGGGGACCGGGGAGCTGTTTTTT	CASSYPNYPAADLGTGELFF
TRBV2	-	TRBJ1-2	-	TGTGCCAGCAGTGAAGGTGGGACCGCCGGCTACACCTTC	CASSEGGTAGYTF
TRBV6-5	-	TRBJ2-5	-	TGTGCCAGCAGTTACTCGAACTGGGCCAGGGGAGAGACCCAGTACTTC	CASSYSNWARGETQYF
TRBV5-8	TRBD1	TRBJ1-5	-	TGTGCCAGCAGCCTGAACAGGGGATCGGGCAATCAGCCCCAGCATTTT	CASSLNRGSGNQPQHF
TRBV25-1	TRBD1	TRBJ2-1	-	TGTGCCAGCAGTGACGGGACAGGGTACTCCTACAATGAGCAGTTCTTC	CASSDGTGYSYNEQFF
TRBV30	TRBD1	TRBJ1-1	-	TGTGCCTCAGACAGGGGGCTTAGGACTGAAGCTTTCTTT	CASDRGLRTEAFF
TRBV7-3	-	TRBJ2-3	-	TGTGCCAGCAGCGCAGGCCAGGGCGGGGGCACAGATACGCAGTATTTT	CASSAGQGGGTDTQYF
TRBV6-5	-	TRBJ2-3	-	TGTGCCAGCAGTTACAACCCCGAGGGGATTACGCAGTATTTT	CASSYNPEGITQYF